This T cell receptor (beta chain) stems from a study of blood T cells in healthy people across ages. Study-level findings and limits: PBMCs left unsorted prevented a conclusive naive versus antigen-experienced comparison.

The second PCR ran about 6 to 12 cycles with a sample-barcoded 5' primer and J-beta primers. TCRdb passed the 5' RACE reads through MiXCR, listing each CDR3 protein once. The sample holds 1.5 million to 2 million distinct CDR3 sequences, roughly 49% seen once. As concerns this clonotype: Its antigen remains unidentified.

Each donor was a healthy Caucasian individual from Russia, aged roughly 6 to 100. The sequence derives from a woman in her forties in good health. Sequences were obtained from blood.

The CDR3 protein is CSVESGGTGTGELFF. DNA of the CDR3: TGCAGCGTTGAAAGCGGGGGCACGGGCACCGGGGAGCTGTTTTTT. This chain links TRBV29-1 with TRBJ2-2; 8 bases are a match to TRBD2. Germline V CDR1 and CDR2: SQVTM, ANQGSEA. V was pared by 2 bases and J by 4 bases, with 6 bases of the junction left unmatched. The CDR3 length is 15 residues.